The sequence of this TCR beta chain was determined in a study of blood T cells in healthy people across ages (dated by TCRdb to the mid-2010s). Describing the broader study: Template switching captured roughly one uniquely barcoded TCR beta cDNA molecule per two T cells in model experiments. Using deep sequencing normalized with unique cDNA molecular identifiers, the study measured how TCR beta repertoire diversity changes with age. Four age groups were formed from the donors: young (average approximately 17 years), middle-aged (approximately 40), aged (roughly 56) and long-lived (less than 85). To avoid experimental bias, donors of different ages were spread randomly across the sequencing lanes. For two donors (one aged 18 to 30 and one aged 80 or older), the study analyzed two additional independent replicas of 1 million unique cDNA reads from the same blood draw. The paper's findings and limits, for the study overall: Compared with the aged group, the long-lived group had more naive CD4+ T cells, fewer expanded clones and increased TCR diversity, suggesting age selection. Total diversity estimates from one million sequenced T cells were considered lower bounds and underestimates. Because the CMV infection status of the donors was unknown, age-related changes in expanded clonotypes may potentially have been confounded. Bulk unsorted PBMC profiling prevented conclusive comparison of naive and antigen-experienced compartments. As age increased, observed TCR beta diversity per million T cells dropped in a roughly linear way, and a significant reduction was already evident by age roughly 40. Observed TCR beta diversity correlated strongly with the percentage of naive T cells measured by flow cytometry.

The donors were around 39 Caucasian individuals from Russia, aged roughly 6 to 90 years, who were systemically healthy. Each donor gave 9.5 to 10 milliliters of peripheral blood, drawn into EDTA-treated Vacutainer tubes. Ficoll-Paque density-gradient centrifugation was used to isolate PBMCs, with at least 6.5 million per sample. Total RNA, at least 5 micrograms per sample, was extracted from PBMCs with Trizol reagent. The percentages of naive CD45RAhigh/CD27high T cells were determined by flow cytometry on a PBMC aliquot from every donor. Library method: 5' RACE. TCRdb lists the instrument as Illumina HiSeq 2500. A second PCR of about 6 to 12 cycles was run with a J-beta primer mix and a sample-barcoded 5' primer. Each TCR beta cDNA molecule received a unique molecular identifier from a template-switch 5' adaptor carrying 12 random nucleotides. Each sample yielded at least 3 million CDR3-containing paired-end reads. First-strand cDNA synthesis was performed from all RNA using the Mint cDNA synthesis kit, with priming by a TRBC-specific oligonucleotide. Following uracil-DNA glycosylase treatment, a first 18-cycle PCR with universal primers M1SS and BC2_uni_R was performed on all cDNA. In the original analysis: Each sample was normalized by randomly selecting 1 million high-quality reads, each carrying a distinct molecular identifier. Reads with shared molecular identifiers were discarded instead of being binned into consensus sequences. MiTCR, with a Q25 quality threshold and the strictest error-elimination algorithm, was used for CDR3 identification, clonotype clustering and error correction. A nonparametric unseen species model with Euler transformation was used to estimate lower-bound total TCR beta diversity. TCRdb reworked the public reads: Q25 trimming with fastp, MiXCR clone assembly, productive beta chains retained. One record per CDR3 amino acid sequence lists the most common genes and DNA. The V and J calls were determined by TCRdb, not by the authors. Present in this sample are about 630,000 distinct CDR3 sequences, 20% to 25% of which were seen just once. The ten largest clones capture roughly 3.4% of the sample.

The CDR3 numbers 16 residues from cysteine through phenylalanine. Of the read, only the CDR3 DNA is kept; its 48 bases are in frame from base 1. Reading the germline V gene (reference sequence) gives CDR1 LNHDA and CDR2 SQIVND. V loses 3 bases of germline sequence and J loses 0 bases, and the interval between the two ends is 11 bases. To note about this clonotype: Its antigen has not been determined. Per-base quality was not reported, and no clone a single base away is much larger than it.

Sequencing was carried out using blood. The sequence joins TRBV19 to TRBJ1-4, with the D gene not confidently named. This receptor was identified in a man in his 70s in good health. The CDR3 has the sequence CASSISGSATNEKLFF. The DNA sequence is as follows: TGTGCCAGTAGTATTAGCGGCAGCGCAACTAATGAAAAACTGTTTTTT.